These 11 T cell receptor beta chains originate from one sample sequenced in a study of CD8 T cells in ankylosing spondylitis. Antigens for these TCRs are unknown. TCRdb recomputed calls from the 5' RACE reads with MiXCR, one row per CDR3 protein. The sample shows tens of thousands of distinct CDR3 sequences, approximately 9.6% of them seen only once. Whole-study findings and limits: In ankylosing spondylitis blood, a motif of roughly 8 highly homologous TCR beta variants appeared characteristic.

Material for sequencing was blood, either unsorted or a sorted T cell fraction (not recorded which). The receptors derive from a male donor with ankylosing spondylitis.

The chain carries TRBV11-3 and TRBJ2-5, with D possibly called TRBD1 or TRBD2 (7 bases each). CDR3 size: 15 residues. V lost 0 bases, J lost 5 bases, and 13 bases lay in between. Germline assignment: CDR1 SGHNT and CDR2 YENEEA. CDR3 region: CASSLDGRGLETQYF. The CDR3 DNA sequence: TGTGCCAGCAGCTTAGATGGGAGGGGGCTGGAGACCCAGTACTTC. The full variable domain, rest sourced from reference TRBV11-3 and TRBJ2-5, is EAGVVQSPRYKIIEKKQPVAFWCNPISGHNTLYWYLQNLGQGPELLIRYENEEAVDDSQLPKDRFSAERLKGVDSTLKIQPAELGDSAVYLCASSLDGRGLETQYFGPGTRLLVL.

The chain couples TRBV19 to TRBJ2-1; no definite D call. V lost 5 bases and J 0 bases, leaving 5 bases between the germline ends. The CDR3 runs 13 residues. Germline V gene data show CDR1 as LNHDA and CDR2 as SQIVND (reference sequence). CDR3 DNA: TGTGCCAGTAGTGCTAGCTCCTACAATGAGCAGTTCTTC. Translating it yields CASSASSYNEQFF.

The chain has TRBV7-9 and TRBJ2-7, with 7 bases fitting TRBD1. The CDR3 loop spans 14 amino acids. The junction had 6 bases not matched to a gene; V was cut back by 5 bases and J by 2 bases. In germline, CDR1 is SEHNR, CDR2 FQNEAQ (reference sequence). The CDR3: CASSLGTDPYEQYV. In DNA form, the CDR3 reads TGTGCCAGCAGCCTCGGGACAGACCCCTACGAGCAGTACGTC.

V usage is TRBV15 and J usage is TRBJ2-7, with D maybe TRBD1 (6 bases). This CDR3 has 14 residues. V was pared by 6 bases and J by 0 bases, with 12 bases between. Germline V gene sequence: CDR1 LNHNV, CDR2 YYDKDF (reference sequence). For the CDR3, the DNA is TGTGCCACCAGGGCACAGGGACCCTCCTACGAGCAGTACTTC. This translates into CATRAQGPSYEQYF. Supplemented by reference TRBV15 and TRBJ2-7, the full variable domain reads DAMVIQNPRYQVTQFGKPVTLSCSQTLNHNVMYWYQQKSSQAPKLLFHYYDKDFNNEADTPDNFQSRRPNTSFCFLDIRSPGLGDTAMYLCATRAQGPSYEQYFGPGTRLTVT.

This clonotype occurred many times. The rearrangement uses TRBV7-9 and TRBJ2-2, with TRBD2 identical over 11 bases. The CDR3 loop spans 17 amino acids. With V trimmed by 10 bases and J by 0 bases, 10 bases remained unmatched. Germline-derived CDR1 and CDR2 are SEHNR and FQNEAQ (reference sequence). Here the CDR3 reads CAIGLAGGTANTGELFF. The CDR3 nucleotides read TGTGCCATTGGGCTAGCGGGAGGAACCGCGAACACCGGGGAGCTGTTTTTT.

The chain joins TRBV3-1 to TRBJ2-3; tentative D call: TRBD2 (5 bases). The CDR3 consists of 15 residues. Germline CDR1 and CDR2: LGHDT and YNNKEL (reference sequence). The ends were cut back, 5 bases at V and 7 bases at J, with 19 bases in the middle. As DNA, the CDR3 is TGTGCCAGCAGCTCGGGGTGGGTGGATTCGAATACGCAGTATTTT. The encoded protein is CASSSGWVDSNTQYF.

This clonotype was picked up many times. This sequence joins TRBV20-1 and TRBJ2-1; 10 positions match TRBD2. J gave up 7 bases and V 4 bases, and 10 bases lay outside the gene matches. Germline-derived CDR1 and CDR2 are DFQATT and SNEGSKA (reference sequence). This CDR3 contains 15 residues. CDR3 sequence (DNA): TGCAGTGCTAAAGAGGGTAGCGGGGGGAATAATGAGCAGTTCTTC. This gives the protein CSAKEGSGGNNEQFF.

This clonotype has more than one count but fewer than ten. The chain combines TRBV27 with TRBJ1-2; D perhaps matches TRBD1 (5 bases). The CDR3 loop spans 14 amino acids. Per the germline V gene, CDR1 is MNHEY and CDR2 is SMNVEV (reference sequence). With 3 bases removed from V and 5 bases from J, the gap between germline ends came to 13 bases. In DNA form, the CDR3 reads TGTGCCAGCAGTTTGGGCAGGGATTGGTATGGCTACACCTTC. Protein product: CASSLGRDWYGYTF.

This clonotype was observed a few times. The CDR3 is CASSEESRKAGELFF. The CDR3 nucleotides are TGTGCCAGCAGTGAAGAGTCTAGAAAGGCCGGGGAGCTGTTTTTT. This sequence joins TRBV6-1 and TRBJ2-2; D call uncertain. The CDR3 totals 15 residues. The germline V gene encodes CDR1 MNHNS and CDR2 SASEGT. The ends were cut back, 1 base at V and 6 bases at J, with 12 bases in the middle.

This clonotype was observed a few times. The CDR3, as DNA: TGCAGTGCTAGAGATCAGGGCTACCCGCGGACCGGGGAGCTGTTTTTT. Translating gives CSARDQGYPRTGELFF. The V and J genes are TRBV20-1 and TRBJ2-2, with D tentatively TRBD1 (5 bases). The CDR3 extends over 16 amino acids. Germline assignment: CDR1 DFQATT and CDR2 SNEGSKA (reference sequence). Trimming shortened V by 0 bases and J by 5 bases, and 16 bases separated the two germline ends.

The sample holds a few counts of this clonotype. The genes are TRBV13 and TRBJ2-7; D uncertain. The CDR3 sequence is 14 residues long. Trimming shortened V by 1 base and J by 2 bases, and 9 bases separated the two germline ends. Per germline, CDR1 PRHDT and CDR2 FYEKMQ (reference sequence). In DNA, the CDR3 is TGTGCCAGCAGCTTAGCGGCAGAAGCCTACGAGCAGTACTTC. It encodes CASSLAAEAYEQYF.